These 12 T cell receptor beta chains originate from one sample sequenced in a study of T cells after yellow fever vaccination (dated by TCRdb to the late 2010s). The library was obtained by 5' RACE. The sequencing machine was an Illumina NovaSeq 6000. TCRdb reanalyzed the raw reads on its own, using fastp at Q25 for trimming and MiXCR for clone calling, and kept in-frame beta chains. Entries that share a CDR3 protein sequence are merged under the most common genes and DNA. For this sample the table gives 400,000 or so distinct CDR3 sequences, of which roughly a sixth were detected only once. The top ten clones comprise over 15% of the sample. The treatment or condition label here, explained by the study, means: live attenuated yellow fever vaccine strain. Here the sequenced sample was PBMCs, taken before the yellow fever booster vaccination. Receptors originate from a man between 18 and 35 years old who received the YFV17D yellow fever vaccine.

This clonotype was picked up a small number of times. The chain carries TRBV20-1 and TRBJ2-7, with D maybe TRBD2 (6 bases). The germline gives CDR1 DFQATT, CDR2 SNEGSKA (reference sequence). The CDR3 consists of 15 residues. The germline V and J ends were trimmed by 0 bases and 3 bases, with 15 bases remaining between them. CDR3 loop: CSARDHQRVGYEQYF. The CDR3 nucleotides are TGCAGTGCTAGAGATCATCAGCGGGTAGGCTACGAGCAGTACTTC.

This clonotype has only a few counts. The chain recombines TRBV4-1 with TRBJ1-4; maybe TRBD1 (5 bases). CDR3 length: 16 residues. V lost 1 base, J lost 0 bases, and 9 bases lay in between. CDR1 is MGHRA and CDR2 is YSYEKL in the germline V gene. The CDR3 nucleotides read TGCGCCAGCAGCCAAGCCCGGGGACCAACTAATGAAAAACTGTTTTTT. Its translation is CASSQARGPTNEKLFF.

This clonotype was counted only a few times. The chain joins TRBV6-2 or TRBV6-3 to TRBJ2-5; D not resolved. This CDR3 spans 14 amino acids. Looked up from germline, CDR1 is MNHEY and CDR2 is SVGEGT. V was shortened by 1 base and J by 5 bases, with 11 bases between the two germline ends. CDR3 region: CASSYFGDRETQYF. In DNA form, the CDR3 reads TGTGCCAGCAGTTACTTTGGGGATCGGGAGACCCAGTACTTC.

The chain joins TRBV20-1 to TRBJ2-5; no definite D call. Germline CDR1 and CDR2: DFQATT and SNEGSKA (reference sequence). Trimming stripped 0 bases from V and 5 bases from J, with 7 bases between. This CDR3 region has 12 residues. Here the CDR3 reads CSARDVGETQYF. In DNA form, the CDR3 reads TGCAGTGCTAGAGATGTAGGGGAGACCCAGTACTTC.

This clonotype appeared a few times. Written as DNA, the CDR3 is TGTGCCAGCAGCTTAGTGTCCACGGTGAACACCGGGGAGCTGTTTTTT. It yields the protein CASSLVSTVNTGELFF. The chain has TRBV7-2 and TRBJ2-2; D is uncertain. Germline assignment: CDR1 SGHTA and CDR2 FQGNSA. This CDR3 contains 16 residues. V shed 1 base and J shed 1 base, with 10 bases lying between them.

The rearrangement uses TRBV25-1 and TRBJ2-7; 9 bases map to TRBD1. V lost 6 bases, J lost 4 bases, and 10 bases stayed unmatched. Germline V CDR1 and CDR2: MGHDK, SYGVNS. This CDR3 has 15 amino acids. CDR3 region: CASSAFEDRGYEQYF. The CDR3 DNA reads as TGTGCCAGCAGCGCCTTTGAGGACAGGGGTTACGAGCAGTACTTC.

This clonotype was seen many times. The chain combines TRBV11-2 with TRBJ2-7, with TRBD1 as a possible D gene (6 bases). V shed 5 bases and J shed 9 bases, with 17 bases lying between them. CDR1 SGHAT and CDR2 FQNNGV come from the germline V gene. CDR3 length: 13 amino acids. The CDR3 here is CASSQTEGVGQYF. CDR3 coding DNA: TGTGCCAGCAGCCAAACCGAGGGGGTTGGGCAGTACTTC.

The genes are TRBV11-3 and TRBJ2-2; D perhaps matches TRBD2 (5 bases). The CDR3 is 15 residues long. Germline CDR1 reads SGHNT; CDR2 reads YENEEA. V lost 5 bases and J 4 bases, leaving 14 bases between the germline ends. Here the CDR3 DNA reads TGTGCCAGCAGCCCCCGGGATGCGGGCACCGGGGAGCTGTTTTTT. Amino acids: CASSPRDAGTGELFF. The full variable domain, with the rest looked up from reference TRBV11-3 and TRBJ2-2, is EAGVVQSPRYKIIEKKQPVAFWCNPISGHNTLYWYLQNLGQGPELLIRYENEEAVDDSQLPKDRFSAERLKGVDSTLKIQPAELGDSAVYLCASSPRDAGTGELFFGEGSRLTVL.

The V call is TRBV24-1, the J call TRBJ1-2; D not certain. The germline V gene encodes CDR1 KGHDR and CDR2 SFDVKD. Trimming removed 2 bases from V and 8 bases from J, with 8 bases in between. The CDR3 consists of 12 residues. The CDR3 sequence is CATSDSLVGYTF. CDR3 in DNA: TGTGCCACCAGTGATTCCCTGGTGGGCTACACCTTC.

This clonotype has just a few counts. The chain links TRBV3-1 to TRBJ2-5, with D unclear. The CDR3 sequence is 13 residues long. V dropped 4 bases and J dropped 5 bases, with 11 bases sitting between them. Germline V gene lookup returns CDR1 LGHDT and CDR2 YNNKEL (reference sequence). The CDR3 protein is CASSPRRLETQYF. In DNA form, the CDR3 reads TGTGCCAGCAGCCCAAGGAGATTGGAGACCCAGTACTTC.

This rearrangement joins TRBV5-1 to TRBJ2-7; 8 bases agree with TRBD1. The CDR3 runs 14 residues. Germline CDR1 reads SGHRS; CDR2 reads YFSETQ. With 4 bases clipped from V and 4 bases from J, the junction kept 7 bases outside the gene matches. CDR3 DNA sequence: TGCGCCAGCAGCCCGCAGGGGGCCGAATACGAGCAGTACTTC. Translation gives CASSPQGAEYEQYF.

This clonotype was detected only a few times. The gene calls are TRBV29-1 and TRBJ1-2; 7 nucleotides align to TRBD1. Germline CDR1 reads SQVTM; CDR2 reads ANQGSEA. The CDR3 is made up of 12 amino acids. With 7 bases clipped from V and 6 bases from J, the junction kept 8 bases outside the gene matches. For the CDR3, the DNA is TGCAGCGGCGCCCAGGGGGTTGATGGCTACACCTTC. Translating it yields CSGAQGVDGYTF.